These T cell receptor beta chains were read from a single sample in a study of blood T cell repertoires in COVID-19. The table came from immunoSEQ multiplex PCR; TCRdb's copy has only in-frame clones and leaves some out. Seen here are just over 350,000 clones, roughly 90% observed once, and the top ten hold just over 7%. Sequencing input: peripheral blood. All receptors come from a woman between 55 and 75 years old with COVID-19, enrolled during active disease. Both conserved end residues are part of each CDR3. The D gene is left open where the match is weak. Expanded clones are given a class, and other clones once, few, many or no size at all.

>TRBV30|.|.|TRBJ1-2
CAWSSRVSGYTF
TGTGCCTGGAGTAGCCGGGTTAGCGGCTACACCTTC
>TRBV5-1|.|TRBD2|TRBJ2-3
CASSPVAGRTGSLAGDTQYF
TGCGCCAGCAGCCCCGTCGCCGGGAGGACCGGGTCCTTAGCCGGGGATACGCAGTATTTT
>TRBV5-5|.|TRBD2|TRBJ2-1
CASSLGLAGGHSYNEQFF
TGTGCCAGCAGCTTGGGGCTAGCGGGGGGTCATTCCTACAATGAGCAGTTCTTC
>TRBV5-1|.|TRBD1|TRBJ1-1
CASRKLTGGQGTEAFF
TGCGCCAGCAGAAAATTGACAGGGGGCCAGGGCACTGAAGCTTTCTTT
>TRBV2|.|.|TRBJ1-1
CASSEVHENTEAFF
TGTGCCAGCAGTGAAGTACACGAGAACACTGAAGCTTTCTTT
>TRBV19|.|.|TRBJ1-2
CASSRGPHGYTF
TGTGCCAGTAGTCGAGGGCCCCATGGCTACACCTTC
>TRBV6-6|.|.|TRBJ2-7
CASSYSLGLSEQYF
TGTGCCAGCAGTTACAGTCTGGGGCTTAGCGAGCAGTACTTC
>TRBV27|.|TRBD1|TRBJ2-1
CASRTGSSYNEQFF
TGTGCCAGCAGGACAGGGTCGTCCTACAATGAGCAGTTCTTC
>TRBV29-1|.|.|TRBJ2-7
CSVEGRSYEQYF
TGCAGCGTTGAGGGCAGGTCCTACGAGCAGTACTTC
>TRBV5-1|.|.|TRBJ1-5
CASSLQGAGQPQHF
TGCGCCAGCAGCTTACAGGGAGCCGGACAGCCCCAGCATTTT
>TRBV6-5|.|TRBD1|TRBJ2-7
CASSYPGQGVFEQYF
TGTGCCAGCAGTTACCCGGGACAGGGGGTTTTCGAGCAGTACTTC
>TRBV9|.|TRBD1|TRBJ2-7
CASSPRQGLYEQYF
TGTGCCAGCAGCCCCAGACAGGGCCTATACGAGCAGTACTTC
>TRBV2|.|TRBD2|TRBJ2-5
CASRASGGAGETQYF
TGTGCCAGCAGAGCTAGCGGGGGGGCCGGGGAGACCCAGTACTTC
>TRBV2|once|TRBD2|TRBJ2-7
CASSGPRLAGSEEQYF
TGTGCCAGCAGTGGCCCAAGACTAGCGGGTTCGGAAGAGCAGTACTTC
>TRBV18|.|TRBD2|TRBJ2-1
CASSQPGGGDEQFF
TGTGCCAGCTCACAGCCGGGAGGTGGAGATGAGCAGTTCTTC
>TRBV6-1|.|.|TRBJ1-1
CASSETAFSCTF
TGTGCCAGCAGTGAGACAGCCTTCTCTTGCACTTTT
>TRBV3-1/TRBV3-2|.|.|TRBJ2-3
CASSQGTRGLQYF
TGTGCCAGCAGCCAAGGGACTCGGGGTCTGCAGTATTTT
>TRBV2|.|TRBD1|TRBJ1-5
CASSQGAGSNQPQHF
TGTGCCAGCAGTCAGGGGGCAGGTAGCAATCAGCCCCAGCATTTT
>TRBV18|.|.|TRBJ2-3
CASSSSTNAGDTQYF
TGTGCCAGCTCTTCTTCCACTAACGCGGGAGATACGCAGTATTTT
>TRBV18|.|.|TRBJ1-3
CASSPPTPSLSGNTIYF
TGTGCCAGCTCACCACCGACACCCTCGCTCTCTGGAAACACCATATATTTT
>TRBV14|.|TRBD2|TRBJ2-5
CASSPGLAGGQYF
TGTGCCAGCAGCCCAGGACTAGCGGGGGGTCAGTACTTC
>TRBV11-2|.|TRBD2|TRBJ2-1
CASSFGGEKQFF
TGTGCCAGCAGCTTTGGGGGGGAAAAGCAGTTCTTC
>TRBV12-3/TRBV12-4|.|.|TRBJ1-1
CASRKGGTEAFF
TGTGCCAGCAGAAAAGGGGGAACTGAAGCTTTCTTT
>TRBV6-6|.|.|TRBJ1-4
CASRRESPNEKLFF
TGTGCCAGCAGACGGGAGTCGCCTAATGAAAAACTGTTTTTT
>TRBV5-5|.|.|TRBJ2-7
CASSLEGRAYEQYF
TGTGCCAGCAGCTTGGAAGGCAGGGCCTACGAGCAGTACTTC
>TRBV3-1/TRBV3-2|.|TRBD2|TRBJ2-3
CASSQDIASGETQYF
TGTGCCAGCAGCCAAGATATCGCTAGCGGGGAGACGCAGTATTTT
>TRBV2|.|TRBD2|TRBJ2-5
CASSAGTSGGSETQYF
TGTGCCAGCAGTGCCGGGACTAGCGGGGGAAGTGAGACCCAGTACTTC
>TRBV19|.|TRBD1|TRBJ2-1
CASSILGQGTYNEQFF
TGTGCCAGTAGTATCTTGGGACAGGGTACCTACAATGAGCAGTTCTTC